Each of the 27 T cell receptor beta chains below was sequenced from the same sample in a study of OX40 agonist ivuxolimab in advanced cancers. Library preparation was by the immunoSEQ multiplex PCR assay. TCRdb mirrors the immuneACCESS table, restricted to in-frame sequences. Some clones are absent from its copies; in checked studies, under half trace to an unresolved V gene, and the reason for the others is unknown. The sample table shows roughly 80,000 clones, and about 82% are seen once. Jointly, the top ten make up about 6.9% of the sample. This specimen consisted of CD4+ or CD8+ T cells sorted from blood, obtained in a trial of the OX40 agonist ivuxolimab. Source of these receptors: an adult with an advanced solid tumor such as melanoma, head and neck, liver or kidney cancer.

The V gene is TRBV18, the J gene TRBJ2-7; the D is unclear. Trimming removed 6 bases from V and 0 bases from J, with 3 bases in between. Germline V CDR1 and CDR2: KGHSH, LQKENI. The CDR3 extends over 11 amino acids. The CDR3 nucleotides are TGTGCCAGCTCTCTCTCCTACGAGCAGTACTTC. Translating it yields CASSLSYEQYF. The whole variable domain, filled in from reference TRBV18 and TRBJ2-7, reads NAGVMQNPRHLVRRRGQEARLRCSPMKGHSHVYWYRQLPEEGLKFMVYLQKENIIDESGMPKERFSAEFPKEGPSILRIQQVVRGDSAAYFCASSLSYEQYFGPGTRLTVT.

The chain links TRBV30 to TRBJ2-3, with 8 bases lining up with TRBD1. The CDR3 has 14 amino acids. V was clipped by 2 bases and J by 6 bases; unmatched bases: 7. Germline V gene data show CDR1 as GTSNPN and CDR2 as SVGIG (reference sequence). CDR3 DNA sequence: TGTGCCTGGAGTTTTGGACAGGGATGGGATACGCAGTATTTT. Translated, it gives CAWSFGQGWDTQYF.

This sequence joins TRBV7-2 and TRBJ2-7; no firm D call. Per the germline V gene, CDR1 is SGHTA and CDR2 is FQGNSA. V lost 4 bases to trimming and J lost 1 base, with 5 bases between them. The CDR3 is 12 residues long. The CDR3 loop reads CASSSPSYEQYF. The DNA of the CDR3 is TGTGCCAGCAGCTCGCCGTCCTACGAGCAGTACTTC. The entire variable domain, with the rest obtained from reference TRBV7-2 and TRBJ2-7, is as follows: GAGVSQSPSNKVTEKGKDVELRCDPISGHTALYWYRQSLGQGLEFLIYFQGNSAPDKSGLPSDRFSAERTGGSVSTLTIQRTQQEDSAVYLCASSSPSYEQYFGPGTRLTVT.

This chain joins TRBV7-6 and TRBJ2-1; D possibly corresponds to TRBD2 (6 bases). Germline assignment: CDR1 SGHVS and CDR2 FNYEAQ. V shed 1 base and J shed 9 bases, with 16 bases lying between them. This CDR3 has 15 residues. CDR3 coding DNA: TGTGCCAGCAGCTTAGTCACAGCCCCGGAGGGTGAGCAGTTCTTC. Translating gives CASSLVTAPEGEQFF.

The CDR3 protein is CAWSPPRGASRQFF. The CDR3 DNA is TGTGCCTGGAGTCCTCCGAGAGGGGCTAGCAGGCAGTTCTTC. The chain links TRBV30 to TRBJ2-1; D tentatively fits TRBD1 or TRBD2 (5 bases each). The CDR3 runs 14 residues. Deletions cut 2 bases from V and 12 bases from J, with 20 bases between. Germline V gene data show CDR1 as GTSNPN and CDR2 as SVGIG (reference sequence).

This clone was observed a single time. The rearrangement links TRBV11-2 to TRBJ1-5; the D gene is possibly TRBD1 (5 bases). Trimming took off 2 bases at V and 6 bases at J, with 8 bases between the two ends. The germline gives CDR1 SGHAT, CDR2 FQNNGV. This CDR3 region has 13 residues. The CDR3 coding sequence is TGTGCCAGCAGCTTATTGAGGGGTCAGCCCCAGCATTTT. Amino acid sequence: CASSLLRGQPQHF.

V is TRBV9 and J is TRBJ2-3; 8 nucleotides agree with TRBD2. In germline, CDR1 is SGDLS, CDR2 YYNGEE. The trim removed 4 bases at V and 4 bases at J, leaving 8 bases unmatched. This CDR3 is 15 amino acids long. CDR3 region: CASSLGLARADTQYF. DNA of the CDR3: TGTGCCAGCAGCCTCGGACTAGCCAGGGCAGATACGCAGTATTTT.

The V gene is TRBV19, the J gene TRBJ1-6; 7 bases align to TRBD1. V gave up 3 bases and J gave up 10 bases; unmatched junction bases: 9. This CDR3 is 15 amino acids long. CDR1 LNHDA and CDR2 SQIVND come from the germline V gene (reference sequence). The CDR3 DNA is TGTGCCAGTAGTATGGCGACAGGGCCATCCTCACCCCTCCACTTT. Its translation: CASSMATGPSSPLHF.

The CDR3 protein is CASSYDRGYEQYF. CDR3 DNA: TGTGCCAGCAGTTACGACAGGGGTTACGAGCAGTACTTC. This rearrangement joins TRBV6-5 to TRBJ2-7; 8 bases are shared with TRBD1. The V and J ends lost 2 bases and 4 bases, in that order; junction bases with no gene match: 1. This CDR3 spans 13 amino acids. The germline gives CDR1 MNHEY, CDR2 SVGAGI.

This chain links TRBV6-6 with TRBJ2-5, with 9 bases identical to TRBD1. Germline V lookup: CDR1 MNHNY, CDR2 SVGAGI (reference sequence). V lost 7 bases to trimming and J lost 5 bases; unmatched junction nucleotides: 14. The CDR3 has 16 residues. CDR3 amino acids: CASKPVQGAKGETQYF. The CDR3 DNA follows: TGTGCCAGCAAACCAGTACAGGGGGCGAAAGGCGAGACCCAGTACTTC.

The genes are TRBV11-2 and TRBJ2-7; 9 nucleotides match TRBD1. The CDR3 consists of 16 residues. V lost 5 bases to trimming and J lost 6 bases; unmatched junction nucleotides: 14. Germline values: CDR1 SGHAT, CDR2 FQNNGV. The CDR3 here is CASSLSPGTGKPEQYF. CDR3 DNA sequence: TGTGCCAGCAGCCTATCGCCGGGGACAGGGAAGCCCGAGCAGTACTTC.

This chain uses TRBV5-4 with TRBJ2-3; D is ambiguous. The CDR3 is made up of 15 amino acids. In germline, CDR1 is SGHNT, CDR2 YYREEE (reference sequence). V dropped 4 bases and J dropped 0 bases, with 12 bases sitting between them. CDR3 DNA sequence: TGTGCCAGCAGCAACCCCGCTAGGAGCACAGATACGCAGTATTTT. Encoded protein: CASSNPARSTDTQYF.

The chain couples TRBV7-9 to TRBJ1-4; D is unresolved. CDR1 SEHNR and CDR2 FQNEAQ come from the germline V gene (reference sequence). Trimming left V 4 bases short and J 0 bases short, with 15 bases between. CDR3 length: 17 residues. CDR3 in amino acids: CASSYGRQAATNEKLFF. The DNA of the CDR3 is TGTGCCAGCAGCTATGGCCGTCAAGCGGCAACTAATGAAAAACTGTTTTTT. The whole variable domain, filled in from reference TRBV7-9 and TRBJ1-4, reads DTGVSQNPRHKITKRGQNVTFRCDPISEHNRLYWYRQTLGQGPEFLTYFQNEAQLEKSRLLSDRFSAERPKGSFSTLEIQRTEQGDSAMYLCASSYGRQAATNEKLFFGSGTQLSVL.

The gene calls are TRBV18 and TRBJ1-1; D perhaps matches TRBD1 (5 bases). Looked up from germline, CDR1 is KGHSH and CDR2 is LQKENI. Trimming took 3 bases from V and 4 from J, leaving 12 bases between them. The CDR3 is 14 amino acids. In DNA, the CDR3 is TGTGCCAGCTCACCGGGGGGGGTAGGCACTGAAGCTTTCTTT. It codes for CASSPGGVGTEAFF.

This chain links TRBV7-6 with TRBJ2-5, with D uncertain. The CDR3 runs to 11 residues. V lost 5 bases and J lost 5, with 6 bases in between. CDR1 SGHVS and CDR2 FNYEAQ come from the germline V gene. This CDR3 reads CASSPGETQYF. The CDR3 region has the DNA TGTGCCAGCAGCCCCGGGGAGACCCAGTACTTC. The full variable domain, with the rest looked up from reference TRBV7-6 and TRBJ2-5, is GAGVSQSPRYKVTKRGQDVALRCDPISGHVSLYWYRQALGQGPEFLTYFNYEAQQDKSGLPNDRFSAERPEGSISTLTIQRTEQRDSAMYRCASSPGETQYFGPGTRLLVL.

This clone was seen a few times. The rearrangement joins TRBV2 to TRBJ1-2; tentatively, D is TRBD1 (6 bases). Germline values: CDR1 SNHLY, CDR2 FYNNEI. Trimming stripped 5 bases from V and 6 bases from J, with 13 bases between. This CDR3 has 13 amino acids. The CDR3 DNA sequence: TGTGCCAGCAGTAGGACAGAAGGGGATGGCTACACCTTC. Translating it yields CASSRTEGDGYTF.

The chain is built from TRBV5-1 and TRBJ2-2; 7 bases are shared with TRBD1. The CDR3 has 17 amino acids. The germline CDR1 and CDR2 sequences are SGHRS and YFSETQ. Trimming took 0 bases from V and 3 from J; bases not matched to a gene: 8. The CDR3 DNA is TGCGCCAGCAGCTTGGGGATGACAGGGAAGGACACCGGGGAGCTGTTTTTT. This codes for CASSLGMTGKDTGELFF. Together with reference TRBV5-1 and TRBJ2-2, the CDR3 gives the full variable domain: KAGVTQTPRYLIKTRGQQVTLSCSPISGHRSVSWYQQTPGQGLQFLFEYFSETQRNKGNFPGRFSGRQFSNSRSEMNVSTLELGDSALYLCASSLGMTGKDTGELFFGEGSRLTVL.

The gene calls are TRBV6-1 and TRBJ1-5; no reliable D call. This CDR3 contains 14 residues. Deletions cut 8 bases from V and 7 bases from J, with 18 bases between. Germline V gene data show CDR1 as MNHNS and CDR2 as SASEGT. CDR3 sequence: CASWTRVALQPQHF. The CDR3 DNA is TGTGCCAGCTGGACGCGGGTTGCCCTCCAGCCCCAGCATTTT.

The chain links TRBV7-2 to TRBJ2-4; D unresolved. This CDR3 has 15 residues. The V end was cut by 2 bases, the J end by 0 bases, with 8 bases between. The germline V gene has CDR1 SGHTA and CDR2 FQGNSA. The CDR3: CASSLNTLAKNIQYF. CDR3 DNA sequence: TGTGCCAGCAGCTTAAACACCCTAGCCAAAAACATTCAGTACTTC.

V is TRBV11-3 and J is TRBJ2-1; D may correspond to TRBD1 or TRBD2 (5 bases each). The CDR3 runs 13 residues. From germline, CDR1 is SGHNT and CDR2 YENEEA. V lost 6 bases, J lost 10 bases, and 16 bases lay in between. CDR3 loop: CASRPSTGPEQFF. CDR3 sequence (DNA): TGTGCCAGCAGGCCGTCAACGGGACCCGAGCAGTTCTTC.

This clone showed up just once. The V call is TRBV11-2, the J call TRBJ2-2; D remains ambiguous. Germline V gives CDR1 SGHAT, CDR2 FQNNGV. The length of the CDR3 is 15 residues. Trimming left V 5 bases short and J 0 bases short, with 10 bases between. CDR3 DNA: TGTGCCAGCAGCCCTATCGGAGCGAACACCGGGGAGCTGTTTTTT. It translates to CASSPIGANTGELFF.

This chain joins TRBV5-1 and TRBJ1-2; TRBD1 matches at 7 bases. The CDR3 is 14 amino acids. The J segment lost 4 bases and the V segment lost 4 bases, leaving 7 bases of the junction unmatched. Germline values: CDR1 SGHRS, CDR2 YFSETQ. CDR3 region: CASSPSGQVYGYTF. The CDR3 bases are TGCGCCAGCAGCCCCTCTGGACAGGTCTATGGCTACACCTTC.

This clone was found a few times. The chain has TRBV6-5 and TRBJ1-4; 8 bases fit TRBD1. V was pared by 0 bases and J by 5 bases, with 5 bases of the junction left unmatched. In germline, CDR1 is MNHEY, CDR2 SVGAGI. The CDR3 consists of 16 residues. In DNA form, the CDR3 reads TGTGCCAGCAGTTACTCGCGGACAGGGTGGAATGAAAAACTGTTTTTT. This codes for CASSYSRTGWNEKLFF.

This clone appeared a few times. The chain links TRBV7-9 to TRBJ1-4; D remains unclear. The CDR3 consists of 12 residues. Trimming took 5 bases from V and 8 from J, leaving 9 bases between them. The V gene's germline CDR1 is SEHNR and CDR2 FQNEAQ (reference sequence). CDR3 nucleotide sequence: TGTGCCAGCAGCCCTCAGAGCGAAAAACTGTTTTTT. Residues: CASSPQSEKLFF. Complete variable domain (other parts from reference TRBV7-9 and TRBJ1-4): DTGVSQNPRHKITKRGQNVTFRCDPISEHNRLYWYRQTLGQGPEFLTYFQNEAQLEKSRLLSDRFSAERPKGSFSTLEIQRTEQGDSAMYLCASSPQSEKLFFGSGTQLSVL.

The chain employs TRBV7-3 and TRBJ2-1, with 9 bases fitting TRBD2. Germline loops: CDR1 SGHTA, CDR2 FQGTGA. Trimming at V came to 5 bases and at J to 3 bases, leaving 8 bases not matched to a gene. CDR3 length: 16 amino acids. As DNA, the CDR3 is TGTGCCAGCAGCCTTAAAGCGGGAGGAGGCTACAATGAGCAGTTCTTC. It yields the protein CASSLKAGGGYNEQFF.

The chain couples TRBV6-1 to TRBJ2-2, with TRBD1 as a possible D gene (6 bases). In germline, CDR1 is MNHNS, CDR2 SASEGT. V was trimmed by 8 bases and J by 7 bases, leaving 17 bases between them. CDR3 length: 14 residues. CDR3: CASGLGQPGGELFF. The CDR3 DNA is TGTGCCAGCGGCCTCGGACAGCCCGGCGGGGAGCTGTTTTTT.

The J gene is TRBJ1-1, the V gene TRBV11-3; 8 bases align to TRBD1. Germline loops: CDR1 SGHNT, CDR2 YENEEA. This CDR3 comprises 18 residues. V gave up 5 bases and J gave up 0 bases; unmatched junction bases: 14. The CDR3, as DNA: TGTGCCAGCAGCCATGGGACAGGCGAGATACCCATGAACACTGAAGCTTTCTTT. It encodes CASSHGTGEIPMNTEAFF.